The rows below give T cell receptor beta chains drawn from one sample of a study of vaccination effects on CD4 cells after COVID-19. The antigens of these receptors remain unknown. Clones were sequenced by immunoSEQ multiplex PCR, and TCRdb holds only the in-frame ones, with some missing. The table includes more than 50,000 clones, roughly 76% detected once. This sample comprised CD4+ T cells from PBMCs cultured with HCoV-229E spike peptides, obtained before COVID-19 vaccination. The receptors shown here come from a human donor who received a COVID-19 vaccine. The conserved cysteine and the conserved F or W are not part of the CDR3 here. Clone size is shown for a subset of rows, as once, few, many or a class of expanded clone.

v_gene: TRBV5-5; abundance: -; j_gene: TRBJ2-2; len: 11; CDR3aa: ASSFGNTGELF
v_gene: TRBV18; abundance: -; j_gene: TRBJ2-2; len: 14; CDR3aa: ASSPRPGQGAGELF
v_gene: TRBV6-1; abundance: -; j_gene: TRBJ1-5; len: 15; CDR3aa: ASSEGQLRTALKPQH
v_gene: TRBV29-1; abundance: -; j_gene: TRBJ2-5; len: 10; CDR3aa: SVGSGQETQY
v_gene: TRBV18; abundance: -; j_gene: TRBJ2-1; len: 12; CDR3aa: ASSPPVRRNEQF
v_gene: TRBV7-2; abundance: -; j_gene: TRBJ2-3; len: 15; CDR3aa: ASSVVRWGGRSDTQY
v_gene: TRBV18; abundance: -; j_gene: TRBJ2-6; len: 13; CDR3aa: ASSPLGGRANVLT
v_gene: TRBV25-1; abundance: few; j_gene: TRBJ1-3; len: 11; CDR3aa: ASSGSGGNTIY
v_gene: TRBV6-5; abundance: -; j_gene: TRBJ1-2; len: 11; CDR3aa: ASRFEQVSGYT
v_gene: TRBV7-9; abundance: -; j_gene: TRBJ2-3; len: 13; CDR3aa: ASSRQTTSTDTQY
v_gene: TRBV27; abundance: -; j_gene: TRBJ2-4; len: 11; CDR3aa: ASSWVQSPIQY
v_gene: TRBV5-5; abundance: -; j_gene: TRBJ1-1; len: 12; CDR3aa: ASSLQRMNTEAF
v_gene: TRBV7-9; abundance: few; j_gene: TRBJ2-2; len: 14; CDR3aa: ASSHGLAGATGELF
v_gene: TRBV6-5; abundance: -; j_gene: TRBJ2-3; len: 12; CDR3aa: ASSHSGSTDTQY